Following are 18 T cell receptor beta chains from one sample sequenced in a study of Ad26.COV2.S vaccination and SARS-CoV-2 variants. Documented treatment: 15 to 20 received Ad26.COV2.S at low or high dose, single or two shots; 5 received placebo; per-sample allocation not given. Sampling was performed 63 days after the first vaccine or placebo injection. Here immunoSEQ multiplex PCR was the method, and the copy in TCRdb shows in-frame clones only, minus some. This table holds around 420,000 clones, roughly 88% found once. The sequencing here drew on peripheral blood, taken in a trial of Ad26.COV2.S vaccine versus placebo. The receptors shown here come from a person aged 18-60 years who received the Ad26.COV2.S COVID-19 vaccine or a placebo.

The chain combines TRBV6-5 with TRBJ2-7; D is possibly TRBD1 or TRBD2 (6 bases each). Looked up from germline, CDR1 is MNHEY and CDR2 is SVGAGI. CDR3 length: 14 amino acids. The germline V and J ends were trimmed by 5 bases and 5 bases, with 16 bases remaining between them. The CDR3: CASSSTGAKHEQYF. The CDR3 DNA is TGTGCCAGCAGTAGCACGGGGGCGAAGCACGAGCAGTACTTC.

The gene calls are TRBV4-3 and TRBJ1-5; D gene unclear. Germline V gene data show CDR1 as LGHNA and CDR2 as YSLEER. Trimming left V 0 bases short and J 3 bases short, with 9 bases between. The CDR3 covers 15 residues. This chain's CDR3 is CASSQDRGPNQPQHF. DNA for the CDR3: TGCGCCAGCAGCCAAGATCGAGGACCCAATCAGCCCCAGCATTTT.

The chain carries TRBV30 and TRBJ2-3; D is perhaps TRBD1 (6 bases). The length of the CDR3 is 16 residues. V was pared by 5 bases and J by 0 bases, with 18 bases between. Looked up from germline, CDR1 is GTSNPN and CDR2 is SVGIG (reference sequence). CDR3 coding DNA: TGTGCCTGGGGGGCCGGAGACACAGGGAGCACAGATACGCAGTATTTT. It codes for CAWGAGDTGSTDTQYF.

V and J are TRBV4-2 and TRBJ2-7, with D unresolved. The germline V gene encodes CDR1 LGHNA and CDR2 YNFKEQ. V lost 0 bases to trimming and J lost 0 bases, with 9 bases between them. There are 15 residues in the CDR3. The CDR3 DNA reads TGTGCCAGCAGCCAAGACGTAACCTCCTCCTACGAGCAGTACTTC. As protein: CASSQDVTSSYEQYF.

The J gene is TRBJ1-1, the V gene TRBV18, with D maybe TRBD1 (5 bases). The CDR3 has 15 residues. Between the trimmed V and J ends, which lost 2 bases and 2 bases, there was a span of 12 bases. Germline CDR1 KGHSH, CDR2 LQKENI. The chain's CDR3 is CASSPSSGTNTEAFF. CDR3 DNA sequence: TGTGCCAGCTCACCATCCAGCGGGACCAACACTGAAGCTTTCTTT.

V and J are TRBV7-2 and TRBJ1-1; D unclear. Germline CDR1 SGHTA, CDR2 FQGNSA. Trimming removed 5 bases at V and 3 bases at J, with 13 bases between. This CDR3 contains 14 residues. The DNA of the CDR3 is TGTGCCAGCAGCCCGGGCGGCGGGTACACTGAAGCTTTCTTT. The encoded protein is CASSPGGGYTEAFF. The variable domain in full, completed from reference TRBV7-2 and TRBJ1-1, reads GAGVSQSPSNKVTEKGKDVELRCDPISGHTALYWYRQSLGQGLEFLIYFQGNSAPDKSGLPSDRFSAERTGGSVSTLTIQRTQQEDSAVYLCASSPGGGYTEAFFGQGTRLTVV.

The V and J genes are TRBV18 and TRBJ1-6; TRBD1 agrees at 10 bases. V shed 5 bases and J 10 bases; nucleotides not matched to a gene: 5. Germline V gene lookup returns CDR1 KGHSH and CDR2 LQKENI. This CDR3 is built from 14 residues. The DNA of the CDR3 is TGTGCCAGCTCAGCCGGGACAGGGGCCTCACCCCTCCACTTT. Translation: CASSAGTGASPLHF.

The chain employs TRBV11-3 and TRBJ2-3; D unclear. Looked up from germline, CDR1 is SGHNT and CDR2 is YENEEA. The CDR3 runs 13 residues. V was clipped by 0 bases and J by 4 bases, with 5 bases between them. CDR3: CASSLDSSDTQYF. The CDR3 DNA reads as TGTGCCAGCAGCTTAGATTCGTCAGATACGCAGTATTTT.

The chain joins TRBV27 to TRBJ2-1, with TRBD1 matching 12 bases. Trimming at V came to 2 bases and at J to 9 bases, leaving 5 bases not matched to a gene. Germline CDR1 reads MNHEY; CDR2 reads SMNVEV (reference sequence). The CDR3 contains 15 residues. The CDR3, as DNA: TGTGCCAGCAGTTTAACCGGGACAGGGGGCGTTGAGCAGTTCTTC. It encodes CASSLTGTGGVEQFF.

The chain links TRBV7-2 to TRBJ2-1, with 10 bases that match TRBD2. Germline assignment: CDR1 SGHTA and CDR2 FQGNSA. Germline trimming cut 2 bases from V and 2 bases from J; bases unmatched to any gene: 3. This CDR3 is 16 amino acids long. The CDR3, as DNA: TGTGCCAGCAGCTTACGTAGCGGGGGGACCTACAATGAGCAGTTCTTC. Protein sequence: CASSLRSGGTYNEQFF.

Here the CDR3 DNA reads TGCGCCACGTGTTATTGGACAGGACAGGACACCGGGGAGCTGTTTTTT. This translates into CATCYWTGQDTGELFF. This rearrangement joins TRBV23-1 to TRBJ2-2, with 7 positions matching TRBD1. TRBV23-1 is identified as an open reading frame with a role that is uncertain. This CDR3 spans 16 amino acids. V trimming: 10 bases; J trimming: 3 bases; junction bases outside the gene matches: 14.

The chain couples TRBV6-1 to TRBJ1-3, with a possible D match to TRBD1 (5 bases). Germline V CDR1 and CDR2: MNHNS, SASEGT. Trimming cost V 0 bases and J 4 bases, with 19 bases left between them. The CDR3 is made up of 18 amino acids. The CDR3 protein is CASSEAFYSTARGNTIYF. DNA for the CDR3: TGTGCCAGCAGTGAAGCGTTTTACTCGACAGCTAGGGGAAACACCATATATTTT.

The chain links TRBV3-1 (or the pseudogene TRBV3-2) to TRBJ2-1; D is ambiguous. The CDR3 spans 12 residues. The germline CDR1 and CDR2 sequences are LGHDT and YNNKEL (reference sequence). Trimming cost V 0 bases and J 5 bases, with 2 bases left between them. CDR3 nucleotides: TGTGCCAGCAGCCAAGAGCACAATGAGCAGTTCTTC. Protein product: CASSQEHNEQFF.

The rearrangement uses TRBV19 and TRBJ2-5; TRBD2 might be the D (6 bases). Germline values: CDR1 LNHDA, CDR2 SQIVND (reference sequence). This CDR3 comprises 14 residues. Trimming shortened V by 4 bases and J by 1 base, and 10 bases separated the two germline ends. The CDR3 sequence: CASSTPGLQETQYF. DNA for the CDR3: TGTGCCAGTAGTACCCCGGGACTCCAAGAGACCCAGTACTTC.

The CDR3 sequence: CASSEGQGLPYEQYF. In DNA form, the CDR3 reads TGTGCCAGCAGTGAAGGACAGGGATTACCCTACGAGCAGTACTTC. The gene calls are TRBV6-1 and TRBJ2-7; 7 positions match TRBD1. This CDR3 is built from 15 residues. Germline V gene data show CDR1 as MNHNS and CDR2 as SASEGT. The J segment lost 2 bases and the V segment lost 1 base, leaving 5 bases of the junction unmatched.

The chain links TRBV27 to TRBJ1-2, with D uncertain. CDR3 length: 14 residues. Trimming pared 8 bases from V and 8 bases from J, leaving 21 bases between. CDR1 and CDR2 (germline): MNHEY, SMNVEV (reference sequence). CDR3 nucleotide sequence: TGTGCCAGCTCACCAACCCACACCGGGCGGGGCTACACCTTC. It encodes CASSPTHTGRGYTF.

This clone was counted ten times or more. The J gene is TRBJ2-7, the V gene TRBV4-1; the D gene is possibly TRBD2 (5 bases). The V end lost 6 bases, the J end lost 2 bases, and 11 bases lay between the germline ends. Germline V gene sequence: CDR1 MGHRA, CDR2 YSYEKL. The CDR3 contains 13 residues. As DNA, the CDR3 is TGCGCCAGCAGTCACCCCGGGGCCTACGAGCAGTACTTC. Translation: CASSHPGAYEQYF.

This chain joins TRBV5-8 and TRBJ2-3; D may correspond to TRBD1 or TRBD2 (6 bases each). This CDR3 contains 14 residues. Germline CDR1 and CDR2: SGHTS and YDEGEE. The V gene lost 2 bases and the J gene lost 3 bases, with 10 bases spanning the gap. For the CDR3, the DNA is TGTGCCAGCAGCTTTAGGGGGGCAACAGATACGCAGTATTTT. This translates into CASSFRGATDTQYF.